What follows are 2 T cell receptor beta chains derived from one specimen sequenced in a study of shared clonotypes between healthy human individuals (dated by TCRdb to about 2020). Receptor amplification or capture employed the immunoSEQ multiplex PCR assay. TCRdb obtained this table from immuneACCESS and retained in-frame rearrangements with V and J assigned. These tables miss some clones; where compared with another copy, unresolved V genes account for less than half of the shortfall, and the remainder is unexplained. The sample yields millions of clones; approximately 93% were counted once. Clones ranked in the top ten supply 0.39% of the sample. Sequences were obtained from naive CD4+ T cells from PBMCs. This specimen's cell subset or site label, per the study, means: CD45RA+ positively selected. The source of these receptors is a man in his late teens or twenties in good health. Some clones in this sample may be carry-over from other donors' samples.

The V and J genes are TRBV28 and TRBJ1-1; no reliable D call. The germline CDR1 and CDR2 sequences are MDHEN and SYDVKM. V lost 6 bases and J lost 1, with 12 bases in between. This CDR3 has 14 amino acids. The CDR3 protein is CASSGWQTNTEAFF. The CDR3 DNA reads as TGTGCCAGCAGCGGTTGGCAGACGAACACTGAAGCTTTCTTT.

The J gene is TRBJ2-7, the V gene TRBV5-1; perhaps TRBD1 as D (5 bases). From germline, CDR1 is SGHRS and CDR2 YFSETQ. This CDR3 contains 15 residues. V was pared by 0 bases and J by 5 bases, with 15 bases between. The CDR3 sequence is CASSLVLQGKHEQYF. DNA of the CDR3: TGCGCCAGCAGCTTGGTACTCCAGGGAAAACACGAGCAGTACTTC.